This paragraph reports one TCR beta chain. This record comes from a study of blood T cell repertoires in COVID-19. Study information: COVID-19 samples, acute and convalescent, were from the United States, Italy and Spain.

As handled by the study authors: Amplified reference gene primers provided the basis for estimating nucleated cell counts. Here immunoSEQ multiplex PCR was the method, and the copy in TCRdb shows in-frame clones only, minus some. The DNA was the basis for D and trimming; V, J and clone size are from that table. Of about 54,000 clones listed, roughly 87% were seen once; the top ten hold roughly 3.6%. While infection was still active, Seattle patients were enrolled and then followed longitudinally. V lost 5 bases and J 4 bases, leaving 14 bases between the germline ends. In germline, CDR1 is SGHNT, CDR2 YENEEA. The CDR3 is 14 residues long.

Sequencing was performed on peripheral blood. V and J are TRBV11-3 and TRBJ2-5, with D unresolved. The origin of this receptor is a man in his forties with COVID-19, enrolled during active disease. The CDR3 nucleotides are TGTGCCAGCAGCCCAAGAGGCCTGGGAGAGACCCAGTACTTC. Amino acid sequence: CASSPRGLGETQYF.